The 13 T cell receptor beta chains below all came from one sample that was sequenced in a study of human T cells and chemical hapten exposure. Stated time point: pre-sensitization, week 0. The sample's treatment: therapeutic diphenylcyclopropenone sensitization with weekly scalp DPC. TCRdb processed the RACE reads anew with MiXCR; each CDR3 protein has one entry. The repertoire includes around 380,000 distinct CDR3 sequences, 4.5% to 7% of them detected once, and around 8.6% sits in the top ten. The input for sequencing was whole blood, taken in connection with sensitization to the hapten diphenylcyclopropenone (DPC). The receptors derive from a woman younger than 35 with alopecia areata. Some clones in this sample may be carry-over from other donors' samples.

This clonotype was observed a handful of times. The chain couples TRBV28 to TRBJ1-1, with 7 nucleotides matching TRBD1. With 6 bases clipped from V and 5 bases from J, the junction kept 3 bases outside the gene matches. CDR1 and CDR2 from the germline V gene are MDHEN and SYDVKM. The CDR3 is made up of 12 amino acids. The CDR3 here is CASRLQGTEAFF. The CDR3 nucleotides are TGTGCCAGCAGGCTACAGGGGACTGAAGCTTTCTTT.

In this sample, this clonotype turned up a few times. The V and J genes are TRBV7-9 and TRBJ2-3; D possibly corresponds to TRBD2 (6 bases). The length of the CDR3 is 15 residues. Trimming cost V 2 bases and J 4 bases, with 13 bases left between them. Germline values: CDR1 SEHNR, CDR2 FQNEAQ (reference sequence). CDR3 sequence (DNA): TGTGCCAGCAGCTTATCTAGCGATGATGCAGATACGCAGTATTTT. This translates into CASSLSSDDADTQYF. The full variable domain, completed using reference TRBV7-9 and TRBJ2-3, is DTGVSQNPRHKITKRGQNVTFRCDPISEHNRLYWYRQTLGQGPEFLTYFQNEAQLEKSRLLSDRFSAERPKGSFSTLEIQRTEQGDSAMYLCASSLSSDDADTQYFGPGTRLTVL.

This clonotype was counted a few times. Here the CDR3 reads CASSSSVAKNIQYF. The CDR3 nucleotides are TGTGCCAGCAGCTCCTCAGTAGCCAAAAACATTCAGTACTTC. The gene calls are TRBV6-2 or TRBV6-3 and TRBJ2-4; D remains unclear. CDR3 length: 14 residues. The ends were cut back, 6 bases at V and 0 bases at J, with 9 bases in the middle. Germline CDR1 MNHEY, CDR2 SVGEGT.

This clonotype was seen many times. The chain is built from TRBV18 and TRBJ1-1, with D perhaps TRBD1 (5 bases). The germline CDR1 and CDR2 sequences are KGHSH and LQKENI. Deletions cut 6 bases from V and 0 bases from J, with 17 bases between. This CDR3 spans 16 amino acids. The CDR3 DNA follows: TGTGCCAGCTCCCCCATGGAGAGAGGGGTGAACACTGAAGCTTTCTTT. It is translated as CASSPMERGVNTEAFF.

The V and J genes are TRBV7-9 and TRBJ2-1; D ambiguous. Deletions cut 4 bases from V and 5 bases from J, with 3 bases between. The CDR3 contains 11 residues. Per the germline V gene, CDR1 is SEHNR and CDR2 is FQNEAQ (reference sequence). The CDR3 loop is CASSYDNEQFF. As DNA, the CDR3 is TGTGCCAGCAGCTACGACAATGAGCAGTTCTTC.

The V call is TRBV4-2, the J call TRBJ1-2, with D perhaps matching TRBD1 (6 bases). V shed 2 bases and J shed 1 base, with 11 bases lying between them. Germline CDR1 reads LGHNA; CDR2 reads YNFKEQ. This CDR3 comprises 15 residues. CDR3 DNA: TGTGCCAGCAGCCAATTTACAGGGATTAACTATGGCTACACCTTC. Amino acids: CASSQFTGINYGYTF.

DNA for the CDR3: TGTGCCACCAGCTCCCCGGCGAGACAGGGGCCGTTCTACGAGCAGTACTTC. This codes for CATSSPARQGPFYEQYF. The genes are TRBV24-1 and TRBJ2-7; TRBD1 matches at 8 bases. CDR1 KGHDR and CDR2 SFDVKD come from the germline V gene. This CDR3 region has 17 residues. With V trimmed by 7 bases and J by 3 bases, 16 bases remained unmatched.

This sequence joins TRBV6-1 and TRBJ2-1; D might be TRBD1 (6 bases). CDR1 is MNHNS and CDR2 is SASEGT in the germline V gene. This CDR3 has 13 amino acids. Trimming left V 4 bases short and J 9 bases short, with 13 bases between. In DNA form, the CDR3 reads TGTGCCAGCAGTGTTTCAAGGGGGAGTGAGCAGTTCTTC. It translates to CASSVSRGSEQFF.

Many counts were recorded for this clonotype. The chain couples TRBV4-3 to TRBJ1-2; D not certain. V lost 0 bases and J lost 6, with 8 bases in between. The germline gives CDR1 LGHNA, CDR2 YSLEER. The CDR3 totals 13 residues. The CDR3 DNA is TGCGCCAGCAGCCAAGAGGGCGGGAATGGCTACACCTTC. This sequence encodes CASSQEGGNGYTF.

This clonotype has ten or more counts. This CDR3 reads CASSLSMDSIDGYTF. In nucleotides, the CDR3 is TGTGCCAGCAGTTTATCGATGGATAGTATCGATGGCTACACCTTC. This sequence joins TRBV27 and TRBJ1-2; D is undetermined. Germline values: CDR1 MNHEY, CDR2 SMNVEV (reference sequence). Trimming removed 0 bases at V and 6 bases at J, with 14 bases between. The CDR3 extends over 15 amino acids.

This clonotype was seen many times. The gene calls are TRBV7-9 and TRBJ2-5; unclear D gene. CDR1 and CDR2 (germline): SEHNR, FQNEAQ (reference sequence). V gave up 4 bases and J gave up 3 bases, with 3 bases separating them. This CDR3 has 11 residues. The DNA of the CDR3 is TGTGCCAGCAGCTCTAAAGAGACCCAGTACTTC. As protein: CASSSKETQYF.

The sample holds a few counts of this clonotype. The gene calls are TRBV4-2 and TRBJ2-7; 9 positions match TRBD1. V lost 3 bases to trimming and J lost 3 bases; unmatched junction nucleotides: 6. The V gene's germline CDR1 is LGHNA and CDR2 YNFKEQ. The CDR3 contains 15 residues. The CDR3, as DNA: TGTGCCAGCAGCCAGCGACAGGGGGAAAGCTACGAGCAGTACTTC. Amino acid sequence: CASSQRQGESYEQYF.

This clonotype was found many times. The J gene is TRBJ1-6, the V gene TRBV5-8; D gene ambiguous. This CDR3 region has 14 residues. Germline-derived CDR1 and CDR2 are SGHTS and YDEGEE. Trimming took off 3 bases at V and 8 bases at J, with 12 bases between the two ends. CDR3: CASSSDGFHSPLHF. The CDR3 DNA reads TGTGCCAGCAGCTCGGACGGGTTTCATTCACCCCTCCACTTT.